This section outlines one T cell receptor beta chain sequence together with its context. In this sample, this clone turned up a few times. Which antigen it targets is not known. Base qualities were left out, and no much larger clone turns up one base away. These data originate in a study of T cell changes during pregnancy in multiple sclerosis (dated by TCRdb to between 2018 and 2021). About the full investigation: In women with multiple sclerosis, the researchers looked at how the T cell repertoire shifted as pregnancy progressed.

Library preparation employed the immunoSEQ multiplex PCR assay. In its TCRdb copy, this immuneACCESS table keeps in-frame sequences only and misses some clones. Where compared with another copy, unresolved V genes explain less than half of these, and the others have no known cause. The sample table holds 90,000 to 95,000 clones, of which 90% to 95% were seen once. The top ten clonotypes cover 2.2% of the sample. V was cut back by 3 bases and J by 1 base, leaving a gap of 12 bases between them. Its CDR3 holds 15 amino acids, cysteine through phenylalanine. Just CDR3 DNA is preserved here, 45 bases in frame from base 1. The CDR1 and CDR2 encoded by the germline V gene are SGHTA and FQGNSA.

The chain joins TRBV7-2 to TRBJ1-1; no confident D gene assignment can be made. Source: peripheral blood, taken in the third trimester of pregnancy. This receptor was obtained from a female donor with multiple sclerosis, enrolled in a pregnancy study. In nucleotide form, the sequence is TGTGCCAGCAGCTTTCCCCTGTCGCGGAACACTGAAGCTTTCTTT. Its coded protein is CASSFPLSRNTEAFF. Reference TRBV7-2 and TRBJ1-1 proteins supply the regions before and after the CDR3; the full variable domain is: GAGVSQSPSNKVTEKGKDVELRCDPISGHTALYWYRQSLGQGLEFLIYFQGNSAPDKSGLPSDRFSAERTGGSVSTLTIQRTQQEDSAVYLCASSFPLSRNTEAFFGQGTRLTVV.